This TCR beta chain was recovered during a study of TIL therapy for anti-PD-1-resistant metastatic lung cancer. As for the study in general: Median patient age was about 56, ranging roughly 35-75 years. Most patients had lung adenocarcinoma; a handful of tumors were EGFR-mutant, two ALK-rearranged; half smoked currently or formerly.

Germline CDR1 reads LNHDA; CDR2 reads SQIVND (reference sequence). The CDR3 is made up of 18 amino acids. V lost 2 bases to trimming and J lost 6 bases; unmatched junction nucleotides: 15. The immunoSEQ assay was v3. Measured with immunoSEQ multiplex PCR; TCRdb has only the in-frame clones, and not every one. This sample has approximately 57,000 clones, with about 81% found just once. In its sample, this clone was seen a few times. Noted time point: pre-treatment sample, taken before nivolumab and TIL therapy. The chain uses TRBV19 and TRBJ2-1, with 8 bases aligning to TRBD1. The sample here was blood, taken at baseline. The TCR comes from a person between 25 and 79 years old with non-small cell lung cancer. CDR3 DNA: TGTGCCAGTAGTATATGGACAGGGACCGGGACCGTCGGCAATGAGCAGTTCTTC. Protein sequence: CASSIWTGTGTVGNEQFF.